This T cell receptor (beta chain) was documented in a study of blood T cells in healthy people across ages. Drawn from each donor were approximately 9.5 milliliters of peripheral blood. For the second PCR, which ran for about 6 to 12 cycles, a sample-barcoded 5' primer and a J-beta primer mix were used. In TCRdb, the 5' RACE reads were re-called with MiXCR into one record per CDR3 protein. This table holds some 1 million distinct CDR3 sequences, 35% to 50% found once. The sample taken for sequencing was blood. The clonotype was recovered from a woman aged 60-75 years in good health.

Written as DNA, the CDR3 is TGCAGCGGCTCAACCGGGACAGGCTCCTACGAGCAGTACTTC. Protein sequence: CSGSTGTGSYEQYF. This rearrangement joins TRBV29-1 to TRBJ2-7, with TRBD1 matching over 8 bases. J gave up 0 bases and V 7 bases, and 8 bases lay outside the gene matches. Germline CDR1 reads SQVTM; CDR2 reads ANQGSEA. The CDR3 is 14 amino acids.